Shown below are 26 T cell receptor beta chains from a single sample sequenced in a study of T cell responses to AZD1222 COVID-19 vaccine. Clones were sequenced by immunoSEQ multiplex PCR, and TCRdb holds only the in-frame ones, with some missing. Among about 100,000 clones listed, about 87% were seen once. The sample in question was peripheral blood, obtained on day 0 of AZD1222 vaccination. The receptors originated from an adult in good health.

The chain joins TRBV5-4 to TRBJ2-1; no clear D gene. The CDR3 spans 16 residues. V was cut by 4 bases and J by 1 base, with 15 bases left in between. Germline V gives CDR1 SGHNT, CDR2 YYREEE (reference sequence). Here the CDR3 DNA reads TGTGCCAGCAGCCCGCCGGGCCCAACTTCCTACAATGAGCAGTTCTTC. It encodes CASSPPGPTSYNEQFF.

The chain carries TRBV29-1 and TRBJ1-1, with D maybe TRBD1 (5 bases). V lost 4 bases and J 0 bases, leaving 9 bases between the germline ends. Germline V lookup: CDR1 SQVTM, CDR2 ANQGSEA. The CDR3 runs 13 residues. CDR3 residues: CSVGRGVNTEAFF. The CDR3 DNA sequence: TGCAGCGTTGGCCGGGGGGTGAACACTGAAGCTTTCTTT.

CDR3 sequence (DNA): TGTGCCACCGGGTCCGGGGGCGCCGTCCAAGAGACCCAGTACTTC. Amino acid sequence: CATGSGGAVQETQYF. This sequence joins TRBV24-1 and TRBJ2-5; D may correspond to TRBD1 or TRBD2 (6 bases each). Trimming took 9 bases from V and 1 from J, leaving 17 bases between them. Germline CDR1 and CDR2: KGHDR and SFDVKD. The CDR3 runs to 15 residues.

The chain carries TRBV6-6 and TRBJ1-3; D perhaps matches TRBD1 (6 bases). This CDR3 has 13 amino acids. Per germline, CDR1 MNHNY and CDR2 SVGAGI (reference sequence). Trimming took off 2 bases at V and 4 bases at J, with 6 bases between the two ends. This chain's CDR3 is CASSYGTGNTIYF. The DNA for the CDR3 is TGTGCCAGCAGTTACGGGACAGGAAACACCATATATTTT.

This clone came up a few times. As DNA, the CDR3 is TGTGCCAGCAGTGAAACTATTAAGAACACCGGGGAGCTGTTTTTT. It encodes CASSETIKNTGELFF. The chain uses TRBV6-1 and TRBJ2-2; no clear D gene. Deletions cut 2 bases from V and 1 base from J, with 8 bases between. The germline V gene encodes CDR1 MNHNS and CDR2 SASEGT. This CDR3 has 15 amino acids.

Note on this clone: One end of the junction is discordant with germline, which a read error may explain. The chain is built from TRBV28 and TRBJ2-7; 8 nucleotides agree with TRBD1. Germline CDR1 and CDR2: MDHEN and SYDVKM. The CDR3 length is 15 residues. The CDR3 spells CASSFRGPNSHEQYF. The CDR3 bases are TGTGCCAGCAGTTTCAGGGGGCCTAACTCCCACGAGCAGTACTTC.

The V call is TRBV12-3 or TRBV12-4, the J call TRBJ2-5, with D possibly being TRBD1 (5 bases). The CDR3 sequence is 13 residues long. The V gene lost 2 bases and the J gene lost 5 bases, with 9 bases spanning the gap. The CDR3 DNA reads TGTGCCAGCAGTTTATGGGGCGGTGAGACCCAGTACTTC. Translated: CASSLWGGETQYF.

CDR3 loop: CASSGGIRRNGELFF. The CDR3 nucleotides are TGCGCCAGCAGCGGGGGTATCAGGCGCAACGGGGAGCTGTTTTTT. V gene TRBV5-1 combines with J gene TRBJ2-2, with D perhaps assigned TRBD1 or TRBD2 (5 bases each). The V gene lost 4 bases and the J gene lost 7 bases, with 17 bases spanning the gap. CDR1 and CDR2 from the germline V gene are SGHRS and YFSETQ. CDR3 length: 15 amino acids. Supplemented by reference TRBV5-1 and TRBJ2-2, the full variable domain reads KAGVTQTPRYLIKTRGQQVTLSCSPISGHRSVSWYQQTPGQGLQFLFEYFSETQRNKGNFPGRFSGRQFSNSRSEMNVSTLELGDSALYLCASSGGIRRNGELFFGEGSRLTVL.

The chain employs TRBV7-9 and TRBJ1-3; no clear D. Trimming took 3 bases from V and 0 from J, leaving 6 bases between them. Germline V CDR1 and CDR2: SEHNR, FQNEAQ (reference sequence). This CDR3 is built from 14 residues. The CDR3 DNA reads as TGTGCCAGCAGCTTCGGCCTCTCTGGAAACACCATATATTTT. Encoded protein: CASSFGLSGNTIYF.

The gene calls are TRBV5-1 and TRBJ2-1; 12 positions agree with TRBD2. The CDR3 length is 18 residues. The V segment lost 0 bases and the J segment 8 bases; nucleotides outside the gene matches: 12. Germline V gives CDR1 SGHRS, CDR2 YFSETQ. The CDR3 reads CASSLGRLAGEFRDEQFF. The CDR3 region has the DNA TGCGCCAGCAGCTTGGGGAGACTAGCGGGAGAGTTTAGGGATGAGCAGTTCTTC.

The gene calls are TRBV6-2 or TRBV6-3 and TRBJ2-1; D is ambiguous. This CDR3 comprises 15 residues. The ends were cut back, 4 bases at V and 3 bases at J, with 13 bases in the middle. The germline V gene has CDR1 MNHEY and CDR2 SVGEGT. CDR3 region: CASSSREIYYNEQFF. Here the CDR3 DNA reads TGTGCCAGCAGTTCGAGAGAGATCTACTACAATGAGCAGTTCTTC.

This clone occurred many times. Other DNA sequences in the sample encode the same CDR3. The chain recombines TRBV24-1 with TRBJ2-1; D unclear. V lost 1 base, J lost 8 bases, and 5 bases lay in between. CDR3 size: 12 residues. Per germline, CDR1 KGHDR and CDR2 SFDVKD. The chain's CDR3 is CATSDLGHEQFF. The CDR3 coding sequence is TGTGCCACCAGTGATTTAGGGCATGAGCAGTTCTTC.

The rearrangement links TRBV3-1 (or the pseudogene TRBV3-2) to TRBJ2-2, with 8 nucleotides matching TRBD2. The CDR3 has 18 amino acids. Germline V gene data show CDR1 as LGHDT and CDR2 as YNNKEL (reference sequence). Losses at the gene ends were 0 bases for V and 6 bases for J; bases not matched to a gene: 12. In DNA form, the CDR3 reads TGTGCCAGCAGCCAAGAACCAAGCGGGAGTGGCTGGGCCGGGGAGCTGTTTTTT. This translates into CASSQEPSGSGWAGELFF.

The J gene is TRBJ1-5, the V gene TRBV28; D is possibly TRBD1 (6 bases). The CDR3 sequence is 14 residues long. V shed 6 bases and J shed 5 bases, with 14 bases lying between them. Germline-derived CDR1 and CDR2 are MDHEN and SYDVKM. DNA of the CDR3: TGTGCCAGCAGGGTTGGGACACTAGATCAGCCCCAGCATTTT. Translation gives CASRVGTLDQPQHF.

The chain links TRBV6-5 to TRBJ2-7; 7 nucleotides match TRBD2. The ends lost 6 bases at V and 4 bases at J; junction bases unmatched: 6. The CDR3 totals 13 residues. From germline, CDR1 is MNHEY and CDR2 SVGAGI. The CDR3 DNA reads TGTGCCAGCAGGAGCGGGATTTTGTACGAGCAGTACTTC. Its translation: CASRSGILYEQYF.

The J gene is TRBJ2-3, the V gene TRBV29-1; no reliable D call. The germline CDR1 and CDR2 sequences are SQVTM and ANQGSEA. CDR3 length equals 14 residues. V lost 4 bases and J lost 4, with 15 bases in between. The chain's CDR3 is CSVVGSVGADTQYF. As DNA, the CDR3 is TGCAGCGTTGTAGGAAGTGTTGGTGCAGATACGCAGTATTTT.

The chain recombines TRBV21-1 with TRBJ2-5; TRBD2 is taken as the D call from the table, unchecked against the DNA. TRBV21-1 has pseudogene status. The CDR3 spans 16 residues. The CDR3 is CASSKTGRGSQETQYF. The CDR3 nucleotides are TGTGCCAGCAGCAAAACCGGGAGGGGGTCCCAAGAGACCCAGTACTTC.

This chain joins TRBV9 and TRBJ2-2, with 7 nucleotides matching TRBD2. The ends lost 4 bases at V and 6 bases at J; junction bases unmatched: 6. CDR3 length: 14 residues. The V gene's germline CDR1 is SGDLS and CDR2 YYNGEE. The CDR3 DNA reads TGTGCCAGCAGCCAACATCTAGCGGCCGGGGAGCTGTTTTTT. Residues: CASSQHLAAGELFF.

The V call is TRBV4-3, the J call TRBJ2-5; D uncertain. V dropped 0 bases and J dropped 5 bases, with 19 bases sitting between them. This CDR3 is built from 17 residues. Germline CDR1 and CDR2: LGHNA and YSLEER. The chain's CDR3 is CASSQDGPESGGETQYF. The CDR3 DNA sequence: TGCGCCAGCAGCCAAGACGGGCCGGAGTCCGGTGGTGAGACCCAGTACTTC.

The V call is TRBV7-2, the J call TRBJ2-3, with 9 positions matching TRBD2. Per germline, CDR1 SGHTA and CDR2 FQGNSA. CDR3 length equals 16 residues. V trimming: 0 bases; J trimming: 3 bases; junction bases outside the gene matches: 4. The DNA of the CDR3 is TGTGCCAGCAGCTTAGCTAGCGGGAGCGGAACAGATACGCAGTATTTT. It encodes CASSLASGSGTDTQYF. The whole variable domain, remainder taken from reference TRBV7-2 and TRBJ2-3, is GAGVSQSPSNKVTEKGKDVELRCDPISGHTALYWYRQSLGQGLEFLIYFQGNSAPDKSGLPSDRFSAERTGGSVSTLTIQRTQQEDSAVYLCASSLASGSGTDTQYFGPGTRLTVL.

V usage is TRBV5-1 and J usage is TRBJ2-3; 9 bases agree with TRBD2. This CDR3 has 18 residues. Germline CDR1 and CDR2: SGHRS and YFSETQ. V shed 1 base and J 9 bases; nucleotides not matched to a gene: 18. The CDR3 spells CASSLSPGLAWKCCTQYF. CDR3 bases: TGCGCCAGCAGCTTGAGTCCGGGACTAGCCTGGAAATGTTGCACGCAGTATTTT.

This sequence joins TRBV11-3 and TRBJ2-5, with D unresolved. The CDR3 is made up of 14 amino acids. V was cut by 1 base and J by 2 bases, with 8 bases left in between. CDR1 and CDR2 from the germline V gene are SGHNT and YENEEA. The CDR3 DNA reads as TGTGCCAGCAGCTTAGTGGGCCGACAAGAGACCCAGTACTTC. Its protein is CASSLVGRQETQYF.

The J gene is TRBJ1-2, the V gene TRBV5-5; a weak D match, TRBD1 (6 bases). The CDR3 is 14 amino acids. V gave up 4 bases and J gave up 0 bases, with 10 bases separating them. CDR1 is SGHKS, CDR2 YYEKEE, per germline (reference sequence). This chain's CDR3 is CASSLGQSNYGYTF. The DNA of the CDR3 is TGTGCCAGCAGCCTAGGACAGTCTAACTATGGCTACACCTTC.

V and J are TRBV28 and TRBJ1-1; D uncertain. The CDR3 has 11 residues. Trimming cost V 6 bases and J 5 bases, with 7 bases left between them. In germline, CDR1 is MDHEN, CDR2 SYDVKM. The CDR3 sequence: CASSVRTEAFF. DNA of the CDR3: TGTGCCAGCAGCGTTAGGACTGAAGCTTTCTTT.

This chain uses TRBV5-8 with TRBJ1-1; D uncertain. The CDR3 contains 14 residues. Trimming shortened V by 0 bases and J by 1 base, and 7 bases separated the two germline ends. Germline CDR1 and CDR2: SGHTS and YDEGEE. As DNA, the CDR3 is TGTGCCAGCAGCTTGGGGGTCGCGAACACTGAAGCTTTCTTT. This gives the protein CASSLGVANTEAFF. The variable domain in full, with the rest retrieved from reference TRBV5-8 and TRBJ1-1, is EAGVTQSPTHLIKTRGQQATLRCSPISGHTSVYWYQQALGLGLQFLLWYDEGEERNRGNFPPRFSGRQFPNYSSELNVNALELEDSALYLCASSLGVANTEAFFGQGTRLTVV.

The J gene is TRBJ2-7, the V gene TRBV6-6; 8 nucleotides line up with TRBD1. The CDR3 loop spans 14 amino acids. With 8 bases clipped from V and 3 bases from J, the junction kept 9 bases outside the gene matches. Germline assignment: CDR1 MNHNY and CDR2 SVGAGI (reference sequence). CDR3 sequence: CASQLGTGNYEQYF. CDR3 nucleotide sequence: TGTGCCAGCCAACTGGGGACAGGAAACTACGAGCAGTACTTC.